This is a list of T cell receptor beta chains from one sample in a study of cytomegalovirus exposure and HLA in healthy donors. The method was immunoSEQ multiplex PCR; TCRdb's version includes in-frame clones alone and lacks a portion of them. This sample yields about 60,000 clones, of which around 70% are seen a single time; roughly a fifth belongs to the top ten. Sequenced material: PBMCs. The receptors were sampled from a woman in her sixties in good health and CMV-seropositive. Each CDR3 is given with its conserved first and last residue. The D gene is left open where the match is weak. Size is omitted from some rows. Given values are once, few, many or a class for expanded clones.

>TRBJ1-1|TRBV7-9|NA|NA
TGTGCCAGCAGCTTAATGGGGGAGGACACTGAAGCTTTCTTT
CASSLMGEDTEAFF
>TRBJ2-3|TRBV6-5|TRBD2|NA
TGTGCCAGCAGTTACTACGAGCGGGGAAACACAGATACGCAGTATTTT
CASSYYERGNTDTQYF
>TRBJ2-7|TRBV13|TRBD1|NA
TGTGCCAGCAGCTTCCAGTCGGGACAGGGTGGCGAGCAGTACTTC
CASSFQSGQGGEQYF
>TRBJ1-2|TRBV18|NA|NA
TGTGCCAGCTCACCAACGAATAGCTATGGCTACACCTTC
CASSPTNSYGYTF
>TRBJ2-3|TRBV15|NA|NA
TGTGCCACCAGCAGATCTAGCACAGATACGCAGTATTTT
CATSRSSTDTQYF
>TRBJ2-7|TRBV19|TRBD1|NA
TGTGCCAGTAGTACTCCCGGGACAGGGGGCTACGAGCAGTACTTC
CASSTPGTGGYEQYF
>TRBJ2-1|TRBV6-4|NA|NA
TGTGCCAGCGCCCTTGAAGGGGGGGCCATTTTTAGTGAGCAGTTCTTC
CASALEGGAIFSEQFF
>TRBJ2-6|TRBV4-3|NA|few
TGCGCCAGCAGCCAAGAAACAGGGCGTGGGGCCAACGTCCTGACTTTC
CASSQETGRGANVLTF
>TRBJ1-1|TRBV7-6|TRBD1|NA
TGTGCCAGCAGCTTAAAACCACAGGGGGCAGCTTTCTTT
CASSLKPQGAAFF
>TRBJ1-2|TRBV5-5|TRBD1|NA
TGTGCCAGCAGCCCTCTCAGTGGGACAGGGGTAACCGGCTACACCTTC
CASSPLSGTGVTGYTF
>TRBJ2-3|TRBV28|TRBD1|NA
TGTGCCAGCAGTTGGACAGGGGGCACAGATACGCAGTATTTT
CASSWTGGTDTQYF
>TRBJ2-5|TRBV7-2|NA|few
TGTGCCAGCAGCCTTCGCGGGGACGCCGACGTGGAGACCCAGTACTTC
CASSLRGDADVETQYF
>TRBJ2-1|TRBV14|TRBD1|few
TGTGCCAGCAGCCAAGAACCGGGACAGGGTGACAATGAGCAGTTCTTC
CASSQEPGQGDNEQFF
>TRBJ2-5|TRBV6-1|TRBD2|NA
TGTGCCAGTCTGACAGTAACGGGGGGGACCCAGTACTTC
CASLTVTGGTQYF
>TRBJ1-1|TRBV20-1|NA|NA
TGCAGTGCTTCTGACTTAGTGGAAGCTTTCTTT
CSASDLVEAFF
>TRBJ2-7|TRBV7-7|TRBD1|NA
TGTGCTAGCAGCTCTGGACAGGGTACCTCCTACGAGCAGTACTTC
CASSSGQGTSYEQYF
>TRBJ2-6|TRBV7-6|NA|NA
TGTGCCAGCAGCCCCGCCCCCGGGACACAGGTCAACGTCCTGACTTTC
CASSPAPGTQVNVLTF
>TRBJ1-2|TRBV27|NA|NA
TGTGCCAGCAGTTCCCGATCCACAGGGAATGGCTACACCTTC
CASSSRSTGNGYTF
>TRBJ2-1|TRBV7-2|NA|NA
TGTGCCAGCAGCTTAGAGCGGCGCAATGAGCAGTTCTTC
CASSLERRNEQFF
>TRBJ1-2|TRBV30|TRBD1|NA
TGTGCCTTTTCAGGACAGGCGAACTATGGCTACACCTTC
CAFSGQANYGYTF
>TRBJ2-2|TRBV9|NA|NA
TGTGCCAGCAGGGGGGACAAGGACTACACCGGGGAGCTGTTTTTT
CASRGDKDYTGELFF
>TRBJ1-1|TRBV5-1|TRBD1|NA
TGCGCCAGCAGCCGCGGGACAGGGTATACTGAAGCTTTCTTT
CASSRGTGYTEAFF
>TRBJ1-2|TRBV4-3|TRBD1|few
TGCGCCAGCAGCCAAGATAGTGGCAGGGGGCTTTATGGCTACACCTTC
CASSQDSGRGLYGYTF
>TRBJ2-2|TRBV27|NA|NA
TGTGCCAGCAGACCAGCGGGCGGGTCGGGGGAGCTGTTTTTT
CASRPAGGSGELFF
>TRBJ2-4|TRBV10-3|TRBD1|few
TGTGCCATTCTGACAGGGGATAACATTCAGTACTTC
CAILTGDNIQYF
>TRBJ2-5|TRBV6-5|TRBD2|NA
TGTGCCAGCAGTTACTCACGGGGGGGAGAGACCCAGTACTTC
CASSYSRGGETQYF
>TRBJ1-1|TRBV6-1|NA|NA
TGTGCCAGCAGCCCCCCAGGAGGGCGGAACACTGAAGCTTTCTTT
CASSPPGGRNTEAFF
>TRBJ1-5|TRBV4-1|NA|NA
TGCGCCAGCAGCCAAGAAGGGGGCAATCAGCCCCAGCATTTT
CASSQEGGNQPQHF
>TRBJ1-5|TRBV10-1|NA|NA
TGCGCCAGCAGTCAGGGGATTGGGCAGCCCCAGCATTTT
CASSQGIGQPQHF
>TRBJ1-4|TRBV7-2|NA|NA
TGTGCCAGCAGGCGGGACTCAACTAATGAAAAACTGTTTTTT
CASRRDSTNEKLFF
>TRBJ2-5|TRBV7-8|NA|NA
TGTGCCAGCAGCCCCTGGCGTTGGGCAACCCAAGAGACCCAGTACTTC
CASSPWRWATQETQYF
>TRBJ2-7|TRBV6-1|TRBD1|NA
TGTGCCAGCAGTGAAAGACAGGGACAATGGGATGAGCAGTACTTC
CASSERQGQWDEQYF
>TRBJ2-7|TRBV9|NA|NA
TGTGCCAGCAGCCGATCGGGCGGGACGCACTCCTACGAGCAGTACTTC
CASSRSGGTHSYEQYF
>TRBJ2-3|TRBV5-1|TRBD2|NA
TGCGCCAGCAGCTTGGCCGGGACTAGCGGGGGCCTTAGCACAGATACGCAGTATTTT
CASSLAGTSGGLSTDTQYF
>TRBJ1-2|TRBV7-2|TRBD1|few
TGTGCCAGCAGCTCCTGGACAGGGGGCAACTATGGCTACACCTTC
CASSSWTGGNYGYTF
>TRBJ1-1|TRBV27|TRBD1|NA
TGTGCCAGCAGTCCGGGGACAGGAGGGGCCACTGAAGCTTTCTTT
CASSPGTGGATEAFF
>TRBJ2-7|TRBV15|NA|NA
TGTGCCACCAGCAGAGATAGGGGGACCGAGCAGTACTTC
CATSRDRGTEQYF
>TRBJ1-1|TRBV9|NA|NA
TGTGCCAGCAGCGCCCACCAGGGGCAGAACACTGAAGCTTTCTTT
CASSAHQGQNTEAFF
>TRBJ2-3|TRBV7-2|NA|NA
TGTGCCAGCAGCTTTGCGGCGGGCAACCCAGATACGCAGTATTTT
CASSFAAGNPDTQYF
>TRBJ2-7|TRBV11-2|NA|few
TGTGCCAGCAGACCAGGACAAACCTACGAGCAGTACTTC
CASRPGQTYEQYF
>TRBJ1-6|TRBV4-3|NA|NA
TGCGCCAGCAGCCAAGGTCAGCGGAGCTCCTATAATTCACCCCTCCACTTT
CASSQGQRSSYNSPLHF
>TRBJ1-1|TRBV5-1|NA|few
TGCGCCAGCAGCCCGTTGGGGGCGGAGAACACTGAAGCTTTCTTT
CASSPLGAENTEAFF
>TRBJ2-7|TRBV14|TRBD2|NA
TGTGCCAGCAGCCAAGAATGGCGGGGGGGCGACGAGCAGTACTTC
CASSQEWRGGDEQYF
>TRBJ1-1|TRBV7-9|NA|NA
TGTGCCAGCAGCCGCTATGAAAGGGGTGAAGCTTTCTTT
CASSRYERGEAFF
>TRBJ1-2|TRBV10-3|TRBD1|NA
TGTGCCATCAGGGGGACAGGCCTACCCGACGCCAAGCTTTACACCTTC
CAIRGTGLPDAKLYTF
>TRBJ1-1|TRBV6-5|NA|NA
TGTGCCAGCATGCGTCTGAACACTGAAGCTTTCTTT
CASMRLNTEAFF
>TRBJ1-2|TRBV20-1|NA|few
TGCAGTGCTCGGGCTAACTATGGCTACACCTTC
CSARANYGYTF
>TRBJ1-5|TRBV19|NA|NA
TGTGCCAGTAGGCCCGGGACACCTCTCAATCAGCCCCAGCATTTT
CASRPGTPLNQPQHF
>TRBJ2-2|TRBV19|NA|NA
TGTGCCAGTAGTATAACTCCTTGGAACACCGGGGAGCTGTTTTTT
CASSITPWNTGELFF
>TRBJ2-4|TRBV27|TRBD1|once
TGTGCCAGCAGTCTATCGGGACAGGGGCTAGCCAAAAACATTCAGTACTTC
CASSLSGQGLAKNIQYF
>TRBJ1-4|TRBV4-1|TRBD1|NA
TGCGCCAGCAGCCAAGGACAGGGGGCTTGGGAAAAACTGTTTTTT
CASSQGQGAWEKLFF
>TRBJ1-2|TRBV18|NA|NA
TGTGCCAGCTCACCCTCTGAGGGCTACACCTTC
CASSPSEGYTF
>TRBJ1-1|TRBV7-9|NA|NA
TGTGCCAGCAGCTTGAGCCCGGGGTTGCCCGGGTATACTGAAGCTTTCTTT
CASSLSPGLPGYTEAFF